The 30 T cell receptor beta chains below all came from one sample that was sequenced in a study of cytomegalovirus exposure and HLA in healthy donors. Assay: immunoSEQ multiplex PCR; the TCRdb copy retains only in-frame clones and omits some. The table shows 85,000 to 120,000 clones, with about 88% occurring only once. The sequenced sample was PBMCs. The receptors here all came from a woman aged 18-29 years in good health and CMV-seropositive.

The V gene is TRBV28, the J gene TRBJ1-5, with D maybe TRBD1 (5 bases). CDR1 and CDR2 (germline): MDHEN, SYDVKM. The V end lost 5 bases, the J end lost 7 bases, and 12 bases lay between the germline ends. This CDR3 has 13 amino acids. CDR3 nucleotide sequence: TGTGCCAGCAGTCTTCGGTCAGGGCAGCCCCAGCATTTT. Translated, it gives CASSLRSGQPQHF.

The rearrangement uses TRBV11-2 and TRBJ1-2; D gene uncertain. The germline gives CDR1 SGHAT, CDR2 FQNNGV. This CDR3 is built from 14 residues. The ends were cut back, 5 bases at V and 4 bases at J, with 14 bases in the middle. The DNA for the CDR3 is TGTGCCAGCAGCCCCCTAGGAGGAGGCTATGGCTACACCTTC. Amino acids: CASSPLGGGYGYTF. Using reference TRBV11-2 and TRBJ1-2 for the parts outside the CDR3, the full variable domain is EAGVAQSPRYKIIEKRQSVAFWCNPISGHATLYWYQQILGQGPKLLIQFQNNGVVDDSQLPKDRFSAERLKGVDSTLKIQPAKLEDSAVYLCASSPLGGGYGYTFGSGTRLTVV.

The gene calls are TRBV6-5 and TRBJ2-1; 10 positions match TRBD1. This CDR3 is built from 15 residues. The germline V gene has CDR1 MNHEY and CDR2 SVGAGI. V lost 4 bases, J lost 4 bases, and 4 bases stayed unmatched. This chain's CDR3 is CASSSWDRGYNEQFF. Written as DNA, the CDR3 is TGTGCCAGCAGTTCCTGGGACAGGGGATACAATGAGCAGTTCTTC.

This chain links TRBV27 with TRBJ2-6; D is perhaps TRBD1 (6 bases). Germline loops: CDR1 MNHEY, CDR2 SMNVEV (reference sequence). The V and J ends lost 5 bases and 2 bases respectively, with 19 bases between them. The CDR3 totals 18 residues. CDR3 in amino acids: CASSAYLRGGTGANVLTF. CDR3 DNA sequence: TGTGCCAGCAGTGCGTATCTCAGGGGTGGTACTGGGGCCAACGTCCTGACTTTC.

The CDR3 spells CASSRAPGTGDTF. The CDR3 DNA is TGTGCCAGCAGCCGAGCCCCCGGGACAGGGGACACCTTC. V is TRBV7-2 and J is TRBJ1-2, with 10 bases identical to TRBD1. Trimming at V came to 5 bases and at J to 12 bases, leaving 9 bases not matched to a gene. The V gene's germline CDR1 is SGHTA and CDR2 FQGNSA. The CDR3 spans 13 residues.

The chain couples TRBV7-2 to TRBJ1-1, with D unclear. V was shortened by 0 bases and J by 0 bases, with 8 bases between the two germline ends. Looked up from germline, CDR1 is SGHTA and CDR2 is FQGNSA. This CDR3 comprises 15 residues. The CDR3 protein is CASSLASNLNTEAFF. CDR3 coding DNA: TGTGCCAGCAGCTTAGCCTCTAATTTGAACACTGAAGCTTTCTTT.

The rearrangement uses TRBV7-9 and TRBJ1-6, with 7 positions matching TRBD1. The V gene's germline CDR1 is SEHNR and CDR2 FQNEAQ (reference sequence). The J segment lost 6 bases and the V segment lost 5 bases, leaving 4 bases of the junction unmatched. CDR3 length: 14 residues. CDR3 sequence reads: CASSHGQVNSPLHF. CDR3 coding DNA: TGTGCCAGCAGCCACGGACAGGTTAATTCACCCCTCCACTTT.

CDR3 bases: TGTGCCAGTGGGGGGGCGGCGGAGACCCAGTACTTC. Its translation is CASGGAAETQYF. V usage is TRBV7-9 and J usage is TRBJ2-5; TRBD2 is a possible D gene (7 bases). The CDR3 contains 12 residues. Germline loops: CDR1 SEHNR, CDR2 FQNEAQ (reference sequence). V was shortened by 9 bases and J by 5 bases, with 13 bases between the two germline ends.

DNA for the CDR3: TGTGCCAGCAGTGAGGAGGGAGTGGCTGGGATAGGTGGCTACACCTTC. It codes for CASSEEGVAGIGGYTF. V usage is TRBV2 and J usage is TRBJ1-2; D is unresolved. The CDR3 length is 16 residues. V lost 3 bases and J lost 7, with 21 bases in between. Germline V gene data show CDR1 as SNHLY and CDR2 as FYNNEI.

CDR3 in DNA: TGTGCCAGCAGCTCGGACAGGACCGGGGAGCTGTTTTTT. This sequence encodes CASSSDRTGELFF. The genes are TRBV5-4 and TRBJ2-2; 7 bases agree with TRBD1. Germline assignment: CDR1 SGHNT and CDR2 YYREEE (reference sequence). Trimming took 3 bases from V and 5 from J; bases not matched to a gene: 1. There are 13 residues in the CDR3.

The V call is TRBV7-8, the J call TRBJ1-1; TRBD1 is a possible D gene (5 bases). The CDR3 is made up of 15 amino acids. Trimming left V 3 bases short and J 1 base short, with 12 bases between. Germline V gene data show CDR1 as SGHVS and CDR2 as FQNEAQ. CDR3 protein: CASSLGEQANTEAFF. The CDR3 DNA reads TGTGCCAGCAGCTTGGGTGAACAGGCGAACACTGAAGCTTTCTTT.

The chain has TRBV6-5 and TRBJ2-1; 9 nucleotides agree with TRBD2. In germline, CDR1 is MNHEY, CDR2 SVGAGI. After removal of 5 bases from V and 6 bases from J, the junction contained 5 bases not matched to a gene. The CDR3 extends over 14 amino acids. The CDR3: CASSPGTSLNEQFF. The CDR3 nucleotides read TGTGCCAGCAGTCCCGGGACTAGCCTCAATGAGCAGTTCTTC.

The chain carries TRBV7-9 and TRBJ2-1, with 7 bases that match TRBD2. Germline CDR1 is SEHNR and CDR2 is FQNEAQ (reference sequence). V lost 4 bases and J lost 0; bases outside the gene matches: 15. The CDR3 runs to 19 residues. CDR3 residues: CASSSSIAGDSSSYNEQFF. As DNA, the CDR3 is TGTGCCAGCAGCTCCTCGATAGCGGGTGATTCTAGCTCCTACAATGAGCAGTTCTTC.

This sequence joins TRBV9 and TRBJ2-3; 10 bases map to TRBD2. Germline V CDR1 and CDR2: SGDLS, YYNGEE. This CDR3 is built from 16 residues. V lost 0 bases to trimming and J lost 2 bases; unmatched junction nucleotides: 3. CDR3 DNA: TGTGCCAGCAGCGTAGTAGCGGGGGGAGCCACAGATACGCAGTATTTT. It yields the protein CASSVVAGGATDTQYF.

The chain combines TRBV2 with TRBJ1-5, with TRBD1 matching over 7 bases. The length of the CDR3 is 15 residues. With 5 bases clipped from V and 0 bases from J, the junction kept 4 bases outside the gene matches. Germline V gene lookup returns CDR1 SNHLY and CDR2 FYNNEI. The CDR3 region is CASSQTGFSNQPQHF. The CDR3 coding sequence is TGTGCCAGCAGTCAGACAGGGTTTAGCAATCAGCCCCAGCATTTT.

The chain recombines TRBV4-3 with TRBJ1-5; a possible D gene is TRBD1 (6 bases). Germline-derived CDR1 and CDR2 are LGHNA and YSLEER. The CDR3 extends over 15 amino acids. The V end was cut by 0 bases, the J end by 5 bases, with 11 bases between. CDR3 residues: CASSQDSGGDQPQHF. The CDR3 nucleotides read TGCGCCAGCAGCCAAGATTCGGGGGGCGATCAGCCCCAGCATTTT.

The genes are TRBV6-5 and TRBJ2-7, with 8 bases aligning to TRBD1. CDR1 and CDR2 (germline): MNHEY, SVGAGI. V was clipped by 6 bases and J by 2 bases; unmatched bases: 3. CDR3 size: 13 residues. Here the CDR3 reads CASSRGQAYEQYF. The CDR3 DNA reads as TGTGCCAGCAGCCGGGGACAGGCCTACGAGCAGTACTTC.

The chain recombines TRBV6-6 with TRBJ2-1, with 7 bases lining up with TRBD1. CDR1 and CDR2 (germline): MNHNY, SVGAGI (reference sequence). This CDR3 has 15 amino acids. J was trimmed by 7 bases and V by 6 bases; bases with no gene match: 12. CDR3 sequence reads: CASSPRETGMNEQFF. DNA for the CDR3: TGTGCCAGCAGCCCTAGAGAGACAGGGATGAATGAGCAGTTCTTC.

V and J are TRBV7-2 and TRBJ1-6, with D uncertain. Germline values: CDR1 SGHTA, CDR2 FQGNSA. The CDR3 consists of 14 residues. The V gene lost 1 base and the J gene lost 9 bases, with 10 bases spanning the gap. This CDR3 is CASSLGPIASPLHF. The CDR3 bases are TGTGCCAGCAGCTTAGGTCCTATTGCTTCACCCCTCCACTTT.

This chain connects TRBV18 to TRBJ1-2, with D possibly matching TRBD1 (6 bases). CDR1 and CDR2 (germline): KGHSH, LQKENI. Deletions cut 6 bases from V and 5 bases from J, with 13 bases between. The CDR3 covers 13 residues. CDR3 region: CASSRTEKYGYTF. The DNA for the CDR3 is TGTGCCAGCTCGCGGACAGAGAAGTATGGCTACACCTTC.

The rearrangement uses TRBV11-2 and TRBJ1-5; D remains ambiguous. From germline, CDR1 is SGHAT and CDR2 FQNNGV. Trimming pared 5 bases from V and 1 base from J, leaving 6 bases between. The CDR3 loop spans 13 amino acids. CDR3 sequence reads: CASSRESNQPQHF. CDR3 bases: TGTGCCAGCAGCCGAGAGAGCAATCAGCCCCAGCATTTT.

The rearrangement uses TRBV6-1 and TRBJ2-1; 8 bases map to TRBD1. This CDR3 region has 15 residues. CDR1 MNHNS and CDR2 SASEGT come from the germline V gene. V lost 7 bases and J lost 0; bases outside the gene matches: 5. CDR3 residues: CASTRQGSSYNEQFF. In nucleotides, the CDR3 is TGTGCCAGCACCCGACAGGGGAGCTCCTACAATGAGCAGTTCTTC.

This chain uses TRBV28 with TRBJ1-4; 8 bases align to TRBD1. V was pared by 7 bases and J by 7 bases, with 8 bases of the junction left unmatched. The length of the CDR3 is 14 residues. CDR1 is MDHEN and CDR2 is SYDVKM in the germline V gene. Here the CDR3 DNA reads TGTGCCAGCACCAGGGGGCTTTGGATTGAAAAACTGTTTTTT. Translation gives CASTRGLWIEKLFF.

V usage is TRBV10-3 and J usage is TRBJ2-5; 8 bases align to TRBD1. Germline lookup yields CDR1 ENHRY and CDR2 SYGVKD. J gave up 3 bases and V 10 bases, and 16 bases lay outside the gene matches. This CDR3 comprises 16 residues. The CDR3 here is CATRVQTGAGEETQYF. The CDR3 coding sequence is TGTGCCACCCGGGTCCAGACAGGGGCCGGCGAAGAGACCCAGTACTTC.

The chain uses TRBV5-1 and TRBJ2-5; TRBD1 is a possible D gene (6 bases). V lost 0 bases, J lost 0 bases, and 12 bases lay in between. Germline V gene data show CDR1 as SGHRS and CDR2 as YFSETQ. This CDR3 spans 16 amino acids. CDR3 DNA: TGCGCCAGCAGCTTGGGGATGAACAGGGACCAAGAGACCCAGTACTTC. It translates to CASSLGMNRDQETQYF.

CDR3 region: CASSELVGGIHEQFF. Here the CDR3 DNA reads TGCGCCAGCAGTGAGCTAGTGGGAGGGATCCATGAGCAGTTCTTC. The V and J genes are TRBV10-2 and TRBJ2-1; 7 bases are a match to TRBD2. The junction had 9 bases not matched to a gene; V was cut back by 2 bases and J by 8 bases. The CDR3 is 15 residues long. From germline, CDR1 is WSHSY and CDR2 SAAADI.

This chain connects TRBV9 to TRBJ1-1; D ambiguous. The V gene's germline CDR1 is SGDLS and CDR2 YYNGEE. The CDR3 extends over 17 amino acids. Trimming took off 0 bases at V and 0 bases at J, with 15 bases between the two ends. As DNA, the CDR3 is TGTGCCAGCAGCGTAGAACAGAGTCAAACCATGAACACTGAAGCTTTCTTT. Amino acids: CASSVEQSQTMNTEAFF. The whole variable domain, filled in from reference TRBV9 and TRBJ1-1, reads DSGVTQTPKHLITATGQRVTLRCSPRSGDLSVYWYQQSLDQGLQFLIQYYNGEERAKGNILERFSAQQFPDLHSELNLSSLELGDSALYFCASSVEQSQTMNTEAFFGQGTRLTVV.

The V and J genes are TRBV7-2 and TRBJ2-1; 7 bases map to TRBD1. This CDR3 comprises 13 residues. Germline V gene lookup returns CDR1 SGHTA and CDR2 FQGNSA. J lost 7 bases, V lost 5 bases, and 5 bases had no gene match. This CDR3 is CASSATGSNEQFF. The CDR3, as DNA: TGTGCCAGCAGCGCGACAGGGTCAAATGAGCAGTTCTTC. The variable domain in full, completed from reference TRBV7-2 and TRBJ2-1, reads GAGVSQSPSNKVTEKGKDVELRCDPISGHTALYWYRQSLGQGLEFLIYFQGNSAPDKSGLPSDRFSAERTGGSVSTLTIQRTQQEDSAVYLCASSATGSNEQFFGPGTRLTVL.

The CDR3 sequence is CASSLPRSTYTNYGYTF. In DNA form, the CDR3 reads TGTGCCAGCAGTTTACCCAGGTCCACCTACACTAACTATGGCTACACCTTC. This chain connects TRBV28 to TRBJ1-2; D is uncertain. V was clipped by 2 bases and J by 0 bases, with 16 bases between them. The CDR3 covers 17 residues. CDR1 is MDHEN and CDR2 is SYDVKM in the germline V gene.

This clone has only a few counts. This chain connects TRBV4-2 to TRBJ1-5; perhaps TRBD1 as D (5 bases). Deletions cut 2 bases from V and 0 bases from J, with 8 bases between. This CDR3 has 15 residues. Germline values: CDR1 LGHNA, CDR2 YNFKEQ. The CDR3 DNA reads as TGTGCCAGCAGCCAAACGACAGATAGCAATCAGCCCCAGCATTTT. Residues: CASSQTTDSNQPQHF.